Listed below are T cell receptor beta chains from one sample, sequenced in a study of long-term antiretroviral therapy in people with HIV. Sequencing was performed with immunoSEQ multiplex PCR; in TCRdb, only in-frame clones are kept and a portion is missing. The profile shows about 21,000 clones, around 86% of them singletons. This sample comprised unsorted PBMCs, obtained 0.2 years before starting antiretroviral therapy. The receptors stem from a man aged 18-30 years with HIV. Both conserved end residues are part of each CDR3. D genes are given only for firm matches. Some rows have no size entry. The others give once, few or many, or a class for an expanded clone.

size: -; D: -; J: TRBJ2-3; V: TRBV10-2; DNA: TGCGCCAGCACGGAGCTTGATACGCAGTATTTT; CDR3: CASTELDTQYF
size: -; D: TRBD1; J: TRBJ2-6; V: TRBV14; DNA: TGTGCCAGCAGCCAAGATCTTGCAGTCATGGACAGGGCTGGGGCCAACGTCCTGACTTTC; CDR3: CASSQDLAVMDRAGANVLTF
size: -; D: TRBD2; J: TRBJ2-3; V: TRBV11-2; DNA: TGTGCCAGCAGCTCTCTTAGCGGGGGCCAACGGCGAGATACGCAGTATTTT; CDR3: CASSSLSGGQRRDTQYF
size: -; D: -; J: TRBJ2-7; V: TRBV7-2; DNA: TGTGCCAGCAGCGGGGGCTCCTCCTACGAGCAGTACTTC; CDR3: CASSGGSSYEQYF
size: -; D: TRBD1; J: TRBJ1-2; V: TRBV5-4; DNA: TGTGCCAGCAGCTTGAGGGGGCAGGGGGCCTATGGCTACACCTTC; CDR3: CASSLRGQGAYGYTF
size: once; D: TRBD2; J: TRBJ2-7; V: TRBV29-1; DNA: TGCAGCGTCGACGGACTAGCGGGGACCTACGAGCAGTACTTC; CDR3: CSVDGLAGTYEQYF
size: -; D: -; J: TRBJ2-5; V: TRBV30; DNA: TGTGCCTGGAGTGTACAACAAATGGAGACCCAGTACTTC; CDR3: CAWSVQQMETQYF
size: -; D: -; J: TRBJ2-1; V: TRBV7-6; DNA: TGTGCCAGCAGCTTAGCCCAGGAGCAGTTCTTC; CDR3: CASSLAQEQFF
size: -; D: -; J: TRBJ2-3; V: TRBV27; DNA: TGTGCCAGCAGTTTGTCCGGAGCGGGTCCCACAGATACGCAGTATTTT; CDR3: CASSLSGAGPTDTQYF
size: -; D: -; J: TRBJ1-1; V: TRBV2; DNA: TGTGCCAGCAGTGTGAAAGTTGAAGCTTTCTTT; CDR3: CASSVKVEAFF
size: -; D: -; J: TRBJ2-3; V: TRBV4-1; DNA: TGCGCCAGCAGCCAAGGGGTCACAGATACGCAGTATTTT; CDR3: CASSQGVTDTQYF
size: -; D: -; J: TRBJ1-2; V: TRBV10-2; DNA: TGCGCCAGCAGCGGTATTCCAACAGGGATAACTAACTATGGCTACACCTTC; CDR3: CASSGIPTGITNYGYTF
size: -; D: TRBD2; J: TRBJ2-7; V: TRBV29-1; DNA: TGCAGCGTTCCAGCGGGAGCCTACGAGCAGTACTTC; CDR3: CSVPAGAYEQYF
size: -; D: -; J: TRBJ2-3; V: TRBV7-9; DNA: TGTGCCAGCAGACATATGGAGGGGGATCCAGATACGCAGTATTTT; CDR3: CASRHMEGDPDTQYF
size: -; D: TRBD2; J: TRBJ2-1; V: TRBV6-6; DNA: TGTGCCAGCAGTTACGGGACTAGCGGAGGGAATGAGCAGTTCTTC; CDR3: CASSYGTSGGNEQFF
size: -; D: -; J: TRBJ2-1; V: TRBV11-1; DNA: TGTGCCAGCAGCCCTCTCCCCTACAATGAGCAGTTCTTC; CDR3: CASSPLPYNEQFF